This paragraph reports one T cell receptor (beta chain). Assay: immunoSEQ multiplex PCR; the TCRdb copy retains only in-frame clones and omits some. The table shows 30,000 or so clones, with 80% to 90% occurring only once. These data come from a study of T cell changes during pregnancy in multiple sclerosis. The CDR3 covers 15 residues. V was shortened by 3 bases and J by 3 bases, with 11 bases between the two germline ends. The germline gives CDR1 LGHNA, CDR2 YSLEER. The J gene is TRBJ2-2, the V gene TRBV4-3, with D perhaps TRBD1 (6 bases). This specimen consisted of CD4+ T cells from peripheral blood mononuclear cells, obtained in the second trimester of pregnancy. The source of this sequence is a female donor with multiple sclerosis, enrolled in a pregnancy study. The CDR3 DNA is TGCGCCAGCAGCCAGACGGGACATTACACCGGGGAGCTGTTTTTT. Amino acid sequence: CASSQTGHYTGELFF.